The 6 T cell receptor beta chains given below trace back to one sample, sequenced in a study of early T cells in non-severe SARS-CoV-2 infection. From the 5' RACE reads, TCRdb called clonotypes with MiXCR, one entry per CDR3 protein. The top ten hold about 1.4% of the sample, which has approximately 60,000 distinct CDR3 sequences, around an eighth seen once. The sample was whole blood. The receptors originated from an adult who was a healthcare worker with PCR-confirmed SARS-CoV-2 infection or an uninfected control (not recorded which).

The chain links TRBV6-4 to TRBJ2-1; the match to TRBD2 covers 7 bases. After removal of 0 bases from V and 4 bases from J, the junction contained 3 bases not matched to a gene. This CDR3 is built from 15 residues. CDR1 is MRHNA and CDR2 is SNTAGT in the germline V gene. The chain's CDR3 is CASSDSGGGYNEQFF. The CDR3 DNA is TGTGCCAGCAGTGACTCCGGGGGAGGGTACAATGAGCAGTTCTTC.

The chain carries TRBV7-2 and TRBJ1-1, with a tentative D call TRBD1 (5 bases). Looked up from germline, CDR1 is SGHTA and CDR2 is FQGNSA. This CDR3 has 15 residues. V lost 1 base and J 2 bases, leaving 11 bases between the germline ends. CDR3 sequence (DNA): TGTGCCAGCAGCTTAGTGGGTGGGGGTAACACTGAAGCTTTCTTT. Translating gives CASSLVGGGNTEAFF.

This clonotype was seen ten or more times. The chain recombines TRBV7-2 with TRBJ2-7; TRBD1 matches at 7 bases. V lost 4 bases to trimming and J lost 4 bases; unmatched junction nucleotides: 10. Germline V gene data show CDR1 as SGHTA and CDR2 as FQGNSA. There are 15 residues in the CDR3. The CDR3, as DNA: TGTGCCAGCAGCTCCTACAGGGGACCGCCTTACGAGCAGTACTTC. This sequence encodes CASSSYRGPPYEQYF.

In DNA form, the CDR3 reads TGTGCCAGCAGTTACTCAACGGGGGGGCCCGATACGCAGTATTTT. It codes for CASSYSTGGPDTQYF. V gene TRBV6-2 or TRBV6-3 combines with J gene TRBJ2-3, with 8 bases matching TRBD2. Germline CDR1 reads MNHEY; CDR2 reads SVGEGT. V was pared by 0 bases and J by 6 bases, with 5 bases of the junction left unmatched. The CDR3 has 15 residues.

J is TRBJ2-7 and V is TRBV20-1, with TRBD2 identical over 8 bases. This CDR3 spans 15 amino acids. In germline, CDR1 is DFQATT, CDR2 SNEGSKA (reference sequence). V trimming: 3 bases; J trimming: 1 base; junction bases outside the gene matches: 8. The CDR3 region is CSASLGAGESYEQYF. In DNA, the CDR3 is TGCAGTGCTAGTCTTGGAGCGGGGGAATCCTACGAGCAGTACTTC.

In this sample, this clonotype turned up many times. The J gene is TRBJ2-2, the V gene TRBV7-9; D not certain. CDR3 length: 17 amino acids. Trimming took 4 bases from V and 2 from J, leaving 17 bases between them. Germline lookup yields CDR1 SEHNR and CDR2 FQNEAQ (reference sequence). The CDR3 bases are TGTGCCAGCAGCTCCCCACGGGCAGGCGGAAACACCGGGGAGCTGTTTTTT. It yields the protein CASSSPRAGGNTGELFF.